These 21 T cell receptor beta chains were sequenced from one sample in a study of liver allograft versus peripheral blood T cells. Study-level background: Hepatic allograft T cell receptor repertoires were evaluated relative to those present in recipients' peripheral blood.

TCRdb analysed the reads with MiXCR anew, one entry per CDR3 protein. The sample yields 5,700 or so distinct CDR3 sequences, over 15% seen once. All receptors come from a human patient who had a liver transplant. The graft donor may account for some of the T cells.

This CDR3 reads CATQGDRNTEAFF. The CDR3 nucleotides read TGTGCCACCCAAGGGGACAGGAACACTGAAGCTTTCTTT. V gene TRBV28 combines with J gene TRBJ1-1; TRBD1 matches at 7 bases. The germline V gene has CDR1 MDHEN and CDR2 SYDVKM. J gave up 1 base and V 10 bases, and 6 bases lay outside the gene matches. The CDR3 sequence is 13 residues long.

This clonotype is labeled medium-sized. The genes are TRBV6-5 and TRBJ1-5; D is ambiguous. The germline V gene encodes CDR1 MNHEY and CDR2 SVGAGI. CDR3 length: 13 residues. V was pared by 6 bases and J by 4 bases, with 10 bases between. In nucleotides, the CDR3 is TGTGCCAGCAGCCCCACCGAGAATCAGCCCCAGCATTTT. This codes for CASSPTENQPQHF.

By share of the sample, this clonotype is medium-sized. The J gene is TRBJ1-4, the V gene TRBV19; D may be TRBD1 (5 bases). The germline V and J ends were trimmed by 3 bases and 12 bases, with 14 bases remaining between them. Germline values: CDR1 LNHDA, CDR2 SQIVND (reference sequence). The CDR3 loop spans 13 amino acids. CDR3 sequence (DNA): TGTGCCAGTAGTATTTGGAATATGGGGCAACTGTTTTTT. This translates into CASSIWNMGQLFF. The full variable domain, rest sourced from reference TRBV19 and TRBJ1-4, is DGGITQSPKYLFRKEGQNVTLSCEQNLNHDAMYWYRQDPGQGLRLIYYSQIVNDFQKGDIAEGYSVSREKKESFPLTVTSAQKNPTAFYLCASSIWNMGQLFFGSGTQLSVL.

This clonotype was observed a handful of times. The chain is built from TRBV19 and TRBJ1-1; 8 nucleotides match TRBD1. In germline, CDR1 is LNHDA, CDR2 SQIVND (reference sequence). V was pared by 8 bases and J by 1 base, with 12 bases of the junction left unmatched. The CDR3 is 16 amino acids. The DNA for the CDR3 is TGTGCCAGTTCCCGCCGGGGACAGGCTCCGAACACTGAAGCTTTCTTT. Its translation is CASSRRGQAPNTEAFF.

Regarding this clonotype: Being one base from a much bigger clone, this may be a read error. This chain joins TRBV9 and TRBJ1-6; D is unresolved. CDR1 and CDR2 (germline): SGDLS, YYNGEE. The length of the CDR3 is 14 residues. CDR3 region: CTSSVAGYNSPLHF. Written as DNA, the CDR3 is TGTACCAGCAGCGTAGCAGGATATAATTCACCCCTCCACTTT.

This clonotype appeared a few times. The chain combines TRBV20-1 with TRBJ2-7, with 8 bases aligning to TRBD1. V lost 6 bases and J lost 5; bases outside the gene matches: 12. The germline V gene encodes CDR1 DFQATT and CDR2 SNEGSKA (reference sequence). The CDR3 has 14 residues. The CDR3 spells CSAPPRTGLNEQYF. The CDR3 DNA follows: TGCAGTGCCCCCCCTCGGACAGGGTTAAACGAGCAGTACTTC.

By sample share, this clonotype is medium-sized. J is TRBJ2-1 and V is TRBV27; TRBD2 matches 13 bases. The germline V gene encodes CDR1 MNHEY and CDR2 SMNVEV (reference sequence). The CDR3 covers 12 residues. With V trimmed by 5 bases and J by 16 bases, 5 bases remained unmatched. CDR3 bases: TGTGCCAGCAGTACCACTAGCGGGAGGGAATTCTTC. Translation gives CASSTTSGREFF.

This clonotype is medium-sized by share. This chain connects TRBV7-9 to TRBJ2-1; 13 positions agree with TRBD2. Germline CDR1 SEHNR, CDR2 FQNEAQ (reference sequence). Trimming cost V 4 bases and J 10 bases; bases outside gene matches: 7. The CDR3 sequence is 15 residues long. The CDR3 sequence is CASSSGLAGTREQFF. CDR3 in DNA: TGTGCCAGCAGCTCGGGACTAGCGGGAACCCGCGAGCAGTTCTTC.

In its sample, this clonotype ranks as medium-sized. The genes are TRBV15 and TRBJ1-2; 9 bases are shared with TRBD1. V shed 5 bases, J shed 4 bases, and the junction held 2 bases outside the gene matches. Germline V gene data show CDR1 as LNHNV and CDR2 as YYDKDF (reference sequence). This CDR3 contains 13 residues. CDR3 protein: CATSSTGGYGYTF. CDR3 coding DNA: TGTGCCACCAGCTCGACAGGGGGCTATGGCTACACCTTC.

As to this clonotype: A much larger clone sits a single nucleotide away, making a read error possible. The CDR3 DNA follows: TGTACCACCGGGGGCTTTAGGGATGGCTACACCTTC. Translating gives CTTGGFRDGYTF. V and J are TRBV12-3 or TRBV12-4 and TRBJ1-2, with D maybe TRBD1 (6 bases). This CDR3 has 12 residues.

Notes on this clonotype: This is likely an artifact of a read error, given a far larger clone one base away. The chain couples TRBV6-1 to TRBJ1-5; the D gene is possibly TRBD1 (6 bases). V lost 5 bases to trimming and J lost 3 bases, with 20 bases between them. The CDR3 consists of 17 residues. CDR1 and CDR2 (germline): MNHNS, SASEGT. Here the CDR3 reads CASSPNTGPLDNQPQHF. In nucleotides, the CDR3 is TGTGCCAGCAGTCCGAATACAGGGCCGCTCGACAATCAGCCCCAGCATTTT.

This clonotype was picked up a small number of times. The chain carries TRBV3-1 and TRBJ2-7; unclear D gene. Germline V gene sequence: CDR1 LGHDT, CDR2 YNNKEL (reference sequence). Between the trimmed V and J ends, which lost 6 bases and 4 bases, there was a span of 7 bases. The CDR3 loop spans 11 amino acids. In nucleotides, the CDR3 is TGTGCCAGCAGTTCGATATACGAGCAGTACTTC. It yields the protein CASSSIYEQYF.

This clonotype is labeled medium-sized. The genes are TRBV6-6 and TRBJ2-1, with 9 bases aligning to TRBD1. The J segment lost 3 bases and the V segment lost 4 bases, leaving 4 bases of the junction unmatched. This CDR3 contains 15 residues. Germline V gives CDR1 MNHNY, CDR2 SVGAGI (reference sequence). CDR3 bases: TGTGCCAGCAGTTGGGGGACAGGGAACTACAATGAGCAGTTCTTC. It is translated as CASSWGTGNYNEQFF.

This clonotype was picked up a small number of times. The DNA for the CDR3 is TGTGCCAGCAGTGGGACAGGAAACAATTCACCCCTCCACTTT. As protein: CASSGTGNNSPLHF. J is TRBJ1-6 and V is TRBV2, with TRBD1 matching over 7 bases. This CDR3 has 14 residues. The V gene's germline CDR1 is SNHLY and CDR2 FYNNEI. Losses at the gene ends were 4 bases for V and 7 bases for J; bases not matched to a gene: 4.

The rearrangement joins TRBV12-3 or TRBV12-4 to TRBJ1-6; the match to TRBD1 covers 8 bases. CDR3 size: 15 residues. After removal of 3 bases from V and 7 bases from J, the junction contained 5 bases not matched to a gene. The CDR3 DNA is TGTGCCAGCAGTTTTGGGGCAGGGGGCAATTCACCCCTCCACTTT. Protein: CASSFGAGGNSPLHF.

This clonotype is judged medium-sized. The CDR3 DNA sequence: TGTGCCAGCAGCGCACACCCCGGGCCCAATTCACCCCTCCACTTT. Translation gives CASSAHPGPNSPLHF. This chain joins TRBV9 and TRBJ1-6; no clear D. From germline, CDR1 is SGDLS and CDR2 YYNGEE. This CDR3 is 15 amino acids long. The V end lost 3 bases, the J end lost 7 bases, and 14 bases lay between the germline ends.

Points on this clonotype: An end of the junction does not agree with germline; a read error may underlie this. The CDR3: CTSRSRDGETQYF. The DNA for the CDR3 is TGTACCAGCAGGAGTAGGGATGGAGAGACCCAGTACTTC. The chain employs TRBV3-1 and TRBJ2-5; D is uncertain. CDR1 is LGHDT, CDR2 YNNKEL, per germline (reference sequence). This CDR3 is 13 amino acids long.

This clonotype is medium-sized within its sample. V usage is TRBV12-3 or TRBV12-4 and J usage is TRBJ2-2, with 8 bases lining up with TRBD1. Trimming removed 5 bases from V and 5 bases from J; junction bases left unmatched: 10. The CDR3 consists of 16 residues. Written as DNA, the CDR3 is TGTGCCAGCAGTATACCCCAGGGGGCGAGAACCGGGGAGCTGTTTTTT. This translates into CASSIPQGARTGELFF.

This clonotype was seen repeatedly, ten times or more. The chain carries TRBV28 and TRBJ1-5; tentative D call: TRBD1 (5 bases). Trimming pared 3 bases from V and 6 bases from J, leaving 18 bases between. This CDR3 is built from 16 residues. Germline values: CDR1 MDHEN, CDR2 SYDVKM. The CDR3 is CASSLLRDHRGQPQHF. The CDR3 bases are TGTGCCAGCAGTTTGCTCCGGGACCATCGGGGTCAGCCCCAGCATTTT. The whole variable domain, filled in from reference TRBV28 and TRBJ1-5, reads DVKVTQSSRYLVKRTGEKVFLECVQDMDHENMFWYRQDPGLGLRLIYFSYDVKMKEKGDIPEGYSVSREKKERFSLILESASTNQTSMYLCASSLLRDHRGQPQHFGDGTRLSIL.

The chain couples TRBV7-2 to TRBJ2-3; unclear D gene. Germline CDR1 is SGHTA and CDR2 is FQGNSA. The length of the CDR3 is 13 residues. Trimming pared 1 base from V and 2 bases from J, leaving 4 bases between. CDR3 residues: CASSLGLTDTQYF. The DNA for the CDR3 is TGTGCCAGCAGCTTAGGACTCACAGATACGCAGTATTTT.

This clonotype ranks as medium-sized. This rearrangement joins TRBV28 to TRBJ1-4; tentatively, D is TRBD1 (5 bases). The CDR3 consists of 17 residues. V was shortened by 3 bases and J by 4 bases, with 18 bases between the two germline ends. In germline, CDR1 is MDHEN, CDR2 SYDVKM. CDR3 DNA: TGTGCCAGCAGTTTCCAATGGGGCAGGAGAGGTAATGAAAAACTGTTTTTT. Translation: CASSFQWGRRGNEKLFF.